These T cell receptor beta chains were read from a single sample in a study of T cell responses to AZD1222 COVID-19 vaccine. Some clones are missing from TCRdb's copy, which holds only in-frame ones; the method was immunoSEQ multiplex PCR. Among around 180,000 clones listed, 85% to 95% were seen once. The sequencing here drew on peripheral blood, taken 28 days after the second AZD1222 dose. The source of these receptors is an adult who received the AZD1222 COVID-19 vaccine. The CDR3 runs from the conserved cysteine through the conserved F or W.

j_gene: TRBJ1-6; v_gene: TRBV5-8; CDR3aa: CASSFKRTGNSPLHF
j_gene: TRBJ1-5; v_gene: TRBV19; CDR3aa: CASSIGQGRPQHF
j_gene: TRBJ2-1; v_gene: TRBV11-3; CDR3aa: CASSFSLLGSNEQFF
j_gene: TRBJ2-3; v_gene: TRBV3-1/TRBV3-2; CDR3aa: CASSSREDSTDTQYF
j_gene: TRBJ2-2; v_gene: TRBV5-1; CDR3aa: CASRRQADTGELFF
j_gene: TRBJ1-5; v_gene: TRBV10-3; CDR3aa: CAISAGDNQPQHF
j_gene: TRBJ2-3; v_gene: TRBV11-2; CDR3aa: CASSFSFSGGTDTQYF
j_gene: TRBJ2-1; v_gene: TRBV3-1/TRBV3-2; CDR3aa: CASSFFSGRYNEQFF
j_gene: TRBJ1-2; v_gene: TRBV6-2/TRBV6-3; CDR3aa: CASSYPGRRSNYGYTF
j_gene: TRBJ1-2; v_gene: TRBV4-1; CDR3aa: CASSQVSGGNYGYTF
j_gene: TRBJ2-1; v_gene: TRBV29-1; CDR3aa: CSVRGDEQFF